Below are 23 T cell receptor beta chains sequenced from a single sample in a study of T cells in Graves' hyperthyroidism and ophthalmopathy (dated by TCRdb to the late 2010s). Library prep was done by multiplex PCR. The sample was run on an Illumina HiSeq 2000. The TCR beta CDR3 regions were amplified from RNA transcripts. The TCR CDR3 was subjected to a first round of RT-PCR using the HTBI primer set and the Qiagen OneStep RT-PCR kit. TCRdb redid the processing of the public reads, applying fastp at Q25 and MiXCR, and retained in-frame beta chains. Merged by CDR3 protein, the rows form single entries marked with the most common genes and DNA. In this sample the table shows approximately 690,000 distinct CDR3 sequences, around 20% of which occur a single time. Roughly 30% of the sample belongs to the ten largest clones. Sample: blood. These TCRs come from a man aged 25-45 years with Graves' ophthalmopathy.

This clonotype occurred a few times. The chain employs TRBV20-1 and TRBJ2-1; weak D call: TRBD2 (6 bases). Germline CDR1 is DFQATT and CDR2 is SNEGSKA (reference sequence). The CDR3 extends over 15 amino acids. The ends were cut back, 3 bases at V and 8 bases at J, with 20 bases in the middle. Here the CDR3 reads CSARSRLDSFHEQFF. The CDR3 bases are TGCAGTGCTAGGTCGAGACTAGACTCTTTCCATGAGCAGTTCTTC.

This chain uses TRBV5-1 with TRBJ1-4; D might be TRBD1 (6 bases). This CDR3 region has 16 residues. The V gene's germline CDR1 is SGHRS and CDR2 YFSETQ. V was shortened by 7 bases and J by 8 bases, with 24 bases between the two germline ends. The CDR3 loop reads CASRAQLQGPGEKLFF. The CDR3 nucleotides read TGCGCCAGCCGAGCCCAACTGCAGGGGCCTGGAGAAAAACTGTTTTTT.

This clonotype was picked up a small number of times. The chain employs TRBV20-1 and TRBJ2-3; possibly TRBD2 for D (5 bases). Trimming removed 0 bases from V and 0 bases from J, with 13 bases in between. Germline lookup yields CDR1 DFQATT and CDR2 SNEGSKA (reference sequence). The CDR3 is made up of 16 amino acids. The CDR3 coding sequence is TGCAGTGCTAGAGATCTCACTAGTCAGAGCACAGATACGCAGTATTTT. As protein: CSARDLTSQSTDTQYF.

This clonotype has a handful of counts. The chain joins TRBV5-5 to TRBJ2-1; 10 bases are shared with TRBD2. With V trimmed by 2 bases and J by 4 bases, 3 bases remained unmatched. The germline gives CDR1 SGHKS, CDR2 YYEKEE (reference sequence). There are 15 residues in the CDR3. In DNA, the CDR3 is TGTGCCAGCAGCTTTACTAGCGGGGAGTACAATGAGCAGTTCTTC. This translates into CASSFTSGEYNEQFF.

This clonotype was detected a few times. The CDR3 DNA sequence: TGCAGTGCTAGAGAGGGCGGGAGGGCCATCGGGGAGCTGTTTTTT. It encodes CSAREGGRAIGELFF. This chain uses TRBV20-1 with TRBJ2-2, with TRBD2 identical over 9 bases. CDR1 is DFQATT, CDR2 SNEGSKA, per germline (reference sequence). The CDR3 is 15 amino acids. V trimming: 0 bases; J trimming: 7 bases; junction bases outside the gene matches: 6.

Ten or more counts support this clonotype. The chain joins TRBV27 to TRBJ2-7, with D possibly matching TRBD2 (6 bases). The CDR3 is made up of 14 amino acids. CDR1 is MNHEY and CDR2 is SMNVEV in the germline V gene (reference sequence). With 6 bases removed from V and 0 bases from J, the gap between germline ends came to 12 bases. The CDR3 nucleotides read TGTGCCAGCAGACCGACGGGAGCCTCCTACGAGCAGTACTTC. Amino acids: CASRPTGASYEQYF.

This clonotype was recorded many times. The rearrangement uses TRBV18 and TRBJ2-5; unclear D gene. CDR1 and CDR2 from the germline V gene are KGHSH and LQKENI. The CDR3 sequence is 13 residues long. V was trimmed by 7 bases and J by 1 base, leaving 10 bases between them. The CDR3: CASFKTSQETQYF. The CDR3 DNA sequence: TGTGCCAGCTTCAAAACTTCCCAAGAGACCCAGTACTTC.

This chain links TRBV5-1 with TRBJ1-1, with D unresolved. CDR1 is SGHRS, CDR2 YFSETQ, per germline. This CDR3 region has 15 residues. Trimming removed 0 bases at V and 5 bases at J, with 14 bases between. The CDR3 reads CASSLGSGFKTEAFF. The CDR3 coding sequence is TGCGCCAGCAGCTTGGGATCAGGCTTCAAGACTGAAGCTTTCTTT.

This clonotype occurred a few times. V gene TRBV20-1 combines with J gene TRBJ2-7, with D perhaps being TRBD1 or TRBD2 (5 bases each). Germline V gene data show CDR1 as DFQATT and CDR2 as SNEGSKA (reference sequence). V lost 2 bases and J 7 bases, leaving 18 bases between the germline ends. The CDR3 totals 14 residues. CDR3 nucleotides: TGCAGTGCTAGATCCAGGGACGGGGTGAAGGAGCAGTACTTC. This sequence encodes CSARSRDGVKEQYF.

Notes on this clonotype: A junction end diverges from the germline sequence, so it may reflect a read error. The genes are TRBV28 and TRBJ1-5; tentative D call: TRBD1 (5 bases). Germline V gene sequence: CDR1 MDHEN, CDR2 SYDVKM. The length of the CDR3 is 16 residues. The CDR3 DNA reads TGTGCCAGCAGTACCCCCTCCGGGACGGAGGATCAGCCCCAGAATTTT. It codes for CASSTPSGTEDQPQNF.

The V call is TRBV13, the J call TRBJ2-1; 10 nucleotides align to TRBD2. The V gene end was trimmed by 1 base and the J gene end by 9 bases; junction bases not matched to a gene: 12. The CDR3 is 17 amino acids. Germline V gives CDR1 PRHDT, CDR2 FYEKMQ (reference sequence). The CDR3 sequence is CASSLANLAGVDGEQFF. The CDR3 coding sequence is TGTGCCAGCAGCTTAGCAAACCTAGCGGGAGTAGACGGTGAGCAGTTCTTC.

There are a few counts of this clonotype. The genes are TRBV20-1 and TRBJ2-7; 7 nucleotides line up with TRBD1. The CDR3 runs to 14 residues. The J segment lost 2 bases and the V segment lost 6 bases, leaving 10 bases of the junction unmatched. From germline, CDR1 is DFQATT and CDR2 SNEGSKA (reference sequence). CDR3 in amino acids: CSAHDSGGAYEQYF. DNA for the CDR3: TGCAGTGCCCATGACTCAGGGGGTGCCTACGAGCAGTACTTC.

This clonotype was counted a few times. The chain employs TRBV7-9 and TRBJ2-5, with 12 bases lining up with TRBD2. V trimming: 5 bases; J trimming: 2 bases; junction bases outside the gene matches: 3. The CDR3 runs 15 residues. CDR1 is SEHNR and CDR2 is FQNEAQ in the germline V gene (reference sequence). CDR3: CASSRTSGEQETQYF. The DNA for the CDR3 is TGTGCCAGCAGCCGGACTAGCGGGGAACAAGAGACCCAGTACTTC.

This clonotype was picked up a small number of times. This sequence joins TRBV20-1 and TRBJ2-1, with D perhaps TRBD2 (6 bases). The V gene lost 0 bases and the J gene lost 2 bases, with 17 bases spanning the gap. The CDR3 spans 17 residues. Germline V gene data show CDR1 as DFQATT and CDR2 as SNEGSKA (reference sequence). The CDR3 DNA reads TGCAGTGCTAGAGATTTGATTCGAGGGAGGCCCTACAATGAGCAGTTCTTC. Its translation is CSARDLIRGRPYNEQFF.

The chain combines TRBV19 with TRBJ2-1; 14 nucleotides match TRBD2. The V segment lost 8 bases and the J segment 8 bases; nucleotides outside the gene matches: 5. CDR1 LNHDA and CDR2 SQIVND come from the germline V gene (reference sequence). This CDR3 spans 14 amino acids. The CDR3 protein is CASGGLAGVDEQFF. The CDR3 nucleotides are TGTGCCAGTGGGGGACTAGCGGGAGTTGATGAGCAGTTCTTC. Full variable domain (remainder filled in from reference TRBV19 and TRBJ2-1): DGGITQSPKYLFRKEGQNVTLSCEQNLNHDAMYWYRQDPGQGLRLIYYSQIVNDFQKGDIAEGYSVSREKKESFPLTVTSAQKNPTAFYLCASGGLAGVDEQFFGPGTRLTVL.

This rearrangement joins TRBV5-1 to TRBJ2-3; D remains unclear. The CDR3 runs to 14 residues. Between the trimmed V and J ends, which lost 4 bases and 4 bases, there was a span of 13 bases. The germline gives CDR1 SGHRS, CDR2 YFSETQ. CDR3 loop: CASSPAVVPDTQYF. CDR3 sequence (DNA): TGCGCCAGCAGCCCTGCTGTAGTCCCAGATACGCAGTATTTT. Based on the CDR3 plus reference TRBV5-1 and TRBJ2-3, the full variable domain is KAGVTQTPRYLIKTRGQQVTLSCSPISGHRSVSWYQQTPGQGLQFLFEYFSETQRNKGNFPGRFSGRQFSNSRSEMNVSTLELGDSALYLCASSPAVVPDTQYFGPGTRLTVL.

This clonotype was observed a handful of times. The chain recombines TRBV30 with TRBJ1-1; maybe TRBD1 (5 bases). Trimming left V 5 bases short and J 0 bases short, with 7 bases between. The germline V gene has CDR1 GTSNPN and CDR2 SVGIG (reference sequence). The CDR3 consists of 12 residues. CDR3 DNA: TGTGCCTGGGGGGGAATGAACACTGAAGCTTTCTTT. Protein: CAWGGMNTEAFF. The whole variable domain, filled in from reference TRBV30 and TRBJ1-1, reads SQTIHQWPATLVQPVGSPLSLECTVEGTSNPNLYWYRQAAGRGLQLLFYSVGIGQISSEVPQNLSASRPQDRQFILSSKKLLLSDSGFYLCAWGGMNTEAFFGQGTRLTVV.

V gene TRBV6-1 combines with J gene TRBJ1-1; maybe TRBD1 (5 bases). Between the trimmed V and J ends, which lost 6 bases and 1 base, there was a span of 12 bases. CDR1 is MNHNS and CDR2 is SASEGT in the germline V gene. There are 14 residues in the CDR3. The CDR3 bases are TGTGCCAGCAGAGTGACAGTCCAGAACACTGAAGCTTTCTTT. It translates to CASRVTVQNTEAFF.

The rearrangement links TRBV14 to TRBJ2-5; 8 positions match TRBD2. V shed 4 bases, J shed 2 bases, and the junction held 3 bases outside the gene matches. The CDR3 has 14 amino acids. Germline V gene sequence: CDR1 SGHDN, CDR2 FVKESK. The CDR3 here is CASSRLAIQETQYF. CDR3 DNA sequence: TGTGCCAGCAGCCGACTAGCGATACAAGAGACCCAGTACTTC.

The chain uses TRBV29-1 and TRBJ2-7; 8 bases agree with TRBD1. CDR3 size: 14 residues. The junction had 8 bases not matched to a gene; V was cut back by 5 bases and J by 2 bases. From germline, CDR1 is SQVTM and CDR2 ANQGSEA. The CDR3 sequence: CSVKPDRGPYEQYF. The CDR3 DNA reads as TGCAGCGTTAAACCTGACAGGGGTCCCTACGAGCAGTACTTC.

CDR3: CSVATASSGNTIYF. The CDR3 DNA follows: TGCAGCGTTGCAACCGCCAGCTCTGGAAACACCATATATTTT. The chain has TRBV29-1 and TRBJ1-3; D is undetermined. V lost 4 bases, J lost 0 bases, and 10 bases lay in between. CDR1 is SQVTM and CDR2 is ANQGSEA in the germline V gene. The CDR3 extends over 14 amino acids.

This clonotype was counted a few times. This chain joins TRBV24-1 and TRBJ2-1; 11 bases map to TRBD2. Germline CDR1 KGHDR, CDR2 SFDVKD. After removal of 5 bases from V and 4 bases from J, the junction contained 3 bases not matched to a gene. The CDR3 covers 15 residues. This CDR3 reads CATSVSSGRYNEQFF. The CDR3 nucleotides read TGTGCCACCAGTGTTTCTAGCGGGAGGTACAATGAGCAGTTCTTC.

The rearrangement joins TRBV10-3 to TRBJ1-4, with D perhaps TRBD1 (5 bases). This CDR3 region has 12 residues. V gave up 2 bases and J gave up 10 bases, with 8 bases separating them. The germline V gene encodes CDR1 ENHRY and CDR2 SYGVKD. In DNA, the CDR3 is TGTGCCATCAGTGAGAGCGGGGGAAAACTGTTTTTT. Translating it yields CAISESGGKLFF.